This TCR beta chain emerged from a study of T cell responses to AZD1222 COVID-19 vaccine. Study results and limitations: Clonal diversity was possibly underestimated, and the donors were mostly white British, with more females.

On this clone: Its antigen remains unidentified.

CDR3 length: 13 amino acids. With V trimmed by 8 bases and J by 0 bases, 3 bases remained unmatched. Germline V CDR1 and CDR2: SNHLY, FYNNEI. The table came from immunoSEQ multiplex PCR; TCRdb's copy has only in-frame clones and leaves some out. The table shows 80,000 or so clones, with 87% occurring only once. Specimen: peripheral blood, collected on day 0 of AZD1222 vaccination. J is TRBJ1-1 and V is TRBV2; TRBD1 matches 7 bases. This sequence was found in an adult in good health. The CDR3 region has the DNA TGTGCCAGCCTAGACAGGGTGAACACTGAAGCTTTCTTT. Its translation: CASLDRVNTEAFF.